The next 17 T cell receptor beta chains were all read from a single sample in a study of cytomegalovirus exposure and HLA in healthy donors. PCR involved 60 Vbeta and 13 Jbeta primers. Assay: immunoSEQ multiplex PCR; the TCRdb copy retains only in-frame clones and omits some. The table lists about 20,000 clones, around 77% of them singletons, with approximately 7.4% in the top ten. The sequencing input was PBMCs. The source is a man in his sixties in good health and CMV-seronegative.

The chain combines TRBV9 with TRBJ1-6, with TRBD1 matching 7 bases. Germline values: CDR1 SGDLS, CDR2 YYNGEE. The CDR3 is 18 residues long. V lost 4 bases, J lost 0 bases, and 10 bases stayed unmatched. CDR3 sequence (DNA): TGTGCCAGCAGCTCCCGGGACAGATCCAGCTCCTATAATTCACCCCTCCACTTT. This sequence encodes CASSSRDRSSSYNSPLHF.

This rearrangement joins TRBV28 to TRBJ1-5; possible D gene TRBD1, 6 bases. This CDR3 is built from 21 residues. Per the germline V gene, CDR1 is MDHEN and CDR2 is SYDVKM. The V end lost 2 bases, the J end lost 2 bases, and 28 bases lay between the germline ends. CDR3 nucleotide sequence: TGTGCCAGCAGTTTAAGTCGGCCGGGGGGCAGGGGATATAGGGGCAATCAGCCCCAGCATTTT. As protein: CASSLSRPGGRGYRGNQPQHF.

CDR3 sequence reads: CASSQRQASDTQYF. The CDR3 region has the DNA TGTGCCAGCAGTCAAAGACAGGCTTCGGATACGCAGTATTTT. V and J are TRBV6-5 and TRBJ2-3; TRBD1 is a possible D gene (6 bases). The V gene's germline CDR1 is MNHEY and CDR2 SVGAGI. This CDR3 region has 14 residues. V lost 5 bases, J lost 6 bases, and 15 bases lay in between.

The DNA of the CDR3 is TGTGCCAGCAGCCCCTCAGAGGCGTTGCAGACCCAGTACTTC. Its protein is CASSPSEALQTQYF. The chain links TRBV5-5 to TRBJ2-5; D is undetermined. This CDR3 contains 14 residues. Trimming removed 4 bases at V and 6 bases at J, with 16 bases between. Per the germline V gene, CDR1 is SGHKS and CDR2 is YYEKEE (reference sequence).

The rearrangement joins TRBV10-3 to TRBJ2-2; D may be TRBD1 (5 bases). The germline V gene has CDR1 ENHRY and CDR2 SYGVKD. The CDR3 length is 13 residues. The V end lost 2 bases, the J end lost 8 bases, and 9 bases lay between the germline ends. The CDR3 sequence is CAISEGARGELFF. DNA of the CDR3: TGTGCCATCAGTGAGGGGGCCCGTGGGGAGCTGTTTTTT.

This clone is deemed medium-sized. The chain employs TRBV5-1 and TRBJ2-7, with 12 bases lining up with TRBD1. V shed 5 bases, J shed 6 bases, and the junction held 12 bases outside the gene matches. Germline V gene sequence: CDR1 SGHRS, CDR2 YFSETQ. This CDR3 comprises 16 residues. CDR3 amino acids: CASSSVSGTGGSEQYF. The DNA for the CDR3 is TGCGCCAGCAGTTCCGTATCCGGGACAGGGGGCAGCGAGCAGTACTTC. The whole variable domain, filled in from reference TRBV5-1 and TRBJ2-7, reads KAGVTQTPRYLIKTRGQQVTLSCSPISGHRSVSWYQQTPGQGLQFLFEYFSETQRNKGNFPGRFSGRQFSNSRSEMNVSTLELGDSALYLCASSSVSGTGGSEQYFGPGTRLTVT.

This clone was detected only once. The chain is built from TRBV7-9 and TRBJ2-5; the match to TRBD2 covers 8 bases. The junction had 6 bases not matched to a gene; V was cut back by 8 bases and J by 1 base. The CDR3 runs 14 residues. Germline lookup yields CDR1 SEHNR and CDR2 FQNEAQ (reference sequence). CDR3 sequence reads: CASRKRGPQETQYF. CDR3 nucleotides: TGTGCCAGCCGCAAGCGGGGGCCCCAAGAGACCCAGTACTTC.

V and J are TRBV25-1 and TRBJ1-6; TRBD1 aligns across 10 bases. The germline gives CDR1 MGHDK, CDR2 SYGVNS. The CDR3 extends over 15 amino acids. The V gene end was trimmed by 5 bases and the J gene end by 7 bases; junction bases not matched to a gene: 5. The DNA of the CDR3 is TGTGCCAGCAGTAGACAGGGGGCGTTGAATTCACCCCTCCACTTT. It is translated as CASSRQGALNSPLHF.

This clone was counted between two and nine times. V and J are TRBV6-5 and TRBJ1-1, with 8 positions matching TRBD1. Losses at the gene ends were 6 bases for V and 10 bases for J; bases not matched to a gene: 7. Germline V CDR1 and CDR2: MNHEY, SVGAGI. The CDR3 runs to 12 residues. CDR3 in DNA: TGTGCCAGCAGCAGCGGACAGGGTGGAGCTTTCTTT. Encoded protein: CASSSGQGGAFF.

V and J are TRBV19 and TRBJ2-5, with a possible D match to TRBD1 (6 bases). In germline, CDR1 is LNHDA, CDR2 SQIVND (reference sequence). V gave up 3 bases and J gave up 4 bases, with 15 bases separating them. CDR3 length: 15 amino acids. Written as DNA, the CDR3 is TGTGCCAGTAGTATGAACAGGGTAGGGAGAGAGACCCAGTACTTC. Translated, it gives CASSMNRVGRETQYF.

The CDR3 sequence is CASSSGQYSSYNSPLHF. Written as DNA, the CDR3 is TGCGCCAGCAGCTCGGGACAGTATAGCTCCTATAATTCACCCCTCCACTTT. The V call is TRBV5-1, the J call TRBJ1-6; 7 positions agree with TRBD1. The CDR3 covers 17 residues. V lost 3 bases and J lost 0; bases outside the gene matches: 6. The germline V gene encodes CDR1 SGHRS and CDR2 YFSETQ.

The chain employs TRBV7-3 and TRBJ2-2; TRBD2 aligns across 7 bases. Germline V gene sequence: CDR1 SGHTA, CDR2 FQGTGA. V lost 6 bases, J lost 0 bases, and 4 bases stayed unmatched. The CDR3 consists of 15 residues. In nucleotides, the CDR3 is TGTGCCAGCAGAGTTGGACTAGCGAACACCGGGGAGCTGTTTTTT. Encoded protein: CASRVGLANTGELFF.

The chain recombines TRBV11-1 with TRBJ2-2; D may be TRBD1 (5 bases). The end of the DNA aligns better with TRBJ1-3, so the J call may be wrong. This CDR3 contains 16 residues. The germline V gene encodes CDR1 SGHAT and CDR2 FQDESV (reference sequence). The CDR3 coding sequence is TGTGCCAGCAACCTTCTAGGGGCTGGGTGTGGAAACACCATATATTTT. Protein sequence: CASNLLGAGCGNTIYF.

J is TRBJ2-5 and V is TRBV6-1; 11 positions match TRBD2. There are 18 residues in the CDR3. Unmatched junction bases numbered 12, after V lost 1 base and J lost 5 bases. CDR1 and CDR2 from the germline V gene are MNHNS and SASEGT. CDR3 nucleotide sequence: TGTGCCAGCAGTGAAGATAGCATTAGCGGGAGGGCTGGTGAGACCCAGTACTTC. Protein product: CASSEDSISGRAGETQYF.

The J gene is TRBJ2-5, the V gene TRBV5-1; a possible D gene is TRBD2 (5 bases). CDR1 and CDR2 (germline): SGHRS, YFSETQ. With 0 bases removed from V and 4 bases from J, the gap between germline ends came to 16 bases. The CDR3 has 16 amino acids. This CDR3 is CASSLGFSRGGETQYF. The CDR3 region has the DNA TGCGCCAGCAGCTTGGGATTTAGTCGTGGAGGAGAGACCCAGTACTTC.

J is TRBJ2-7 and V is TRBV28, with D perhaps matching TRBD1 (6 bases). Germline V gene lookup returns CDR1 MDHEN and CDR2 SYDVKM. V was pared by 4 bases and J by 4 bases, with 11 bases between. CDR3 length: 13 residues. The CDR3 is CASSWGPRYEQYF. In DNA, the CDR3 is TGTGCCAGCAGTTGGGGGCCTAGGTACGAGCAGTACTTC.

The CDR3 region is CASSGGGQGASLYGYTF. The DNA for the CDR3 is TGTGCCAGCAGCGGAGGGGGACAGGGGGCTAGTTTGTATGGCTACACCTTC. The chain links TRBV9 to TRBJ1-2; TRBD1 matches at 12 bases. Trimming took 3 bases from V and 5 from J; bases not matched to a gene: 11. Germline V CDR1 and CDR2: SGDLS, YYNGEE. This CDR3 contains 17 residues.